This entry lists 20 T cell receptor beta chains sequenced from one sample in a study of T cells in Graves' hyperthyroidism and ophthalmopathy. RNA transcripts yielded amplified TCR beta CDR3 regions. The study used the HTBI primer set for a first-round RT-PCR of the TCR CDR3. MiXCR, applied by TCRdb to the multiplex PCR reads, yields one record per CDR3 protein. This table holds over 650,000 distinct CDR3 sequences, about a sixth found once. The sample consisted of blood. The source of these receptors is a man in his late teens or twenties with Graves' hyperthyroidism.

This clonotype was observed many times. The V call is TRBV30, the J call TRBJ2-7, with 7 bases fitting TRBD1. The V segment lost 2 bases and the J segment 3 bases; nucleotides outside the gene matches: 7. CDR3 length: 14 residues. Germline CDR1 is GTSNPN and CDR2 is SVGIG (reference sequence). CDR3 DNA: TGTGCCTGGAGTTTGACGGGACAGTACTACGAGCAGTACTTC. It is translated as CAWSLTGQYYEQYF. Full variable domain (missing parts from reference TRBV30 and TRBJ2-7): SQTIHQWPATLVQPVGSPLSLECTVEGTSNPNLYWYRQAAGRGLQLLFYSVGIGQISSEVPQNLSASRPQDRQFILSSKKLLLSDSGFYLCAWSLTGQYYEQYFGPGTRLTVT.

This clonotype was counted a single time. A single base separates this from a much larger clone, so it may be a read error. The rearrangement joins TRBV6-4 to TRBJ2-2; a weak D match, TRBD1 (6 bases). The CDR3 runs to 15 residues. Germline V gene lookup returns CDR1 MRHNA and CDR2 SNTAGT. The DNA of the CDR3 is TGTACCAGCAGCTCACAGGGAATAAACACCGGGGAGCTGTTTTTT. This gives the protein CTSSSQGINTGELFF.

Regarding this clonotype: One base away lies a much larger clone, so this may be a sequencing read error. This chain joins TRBV18 and TRBJ2-3; 9 nucleotides match TRBD2. The CDR3 runs to 16 residues. From germline, CDR1 is KGHSH and CDR2 LQKENI. The CDR3: CASPPGMLAGADTQYF. The CDR3 bases are TGTGCCAGCCCACCGGGGATGTTAGCGGGAGCGGATACGCAGTATTTT.

This clonotype has more than one count but fewer than ten. The V gene is TRBV29-1, the J gene TRBJ1-2, with D perhaps TRBD1 (6 bases). With 4 bases removed from V and 5 bases from J, the gap between germline ends came to 20 bases. This CDR3 has 15 residues. Germline CDR1 and CDR2: SQVTM and ANQGSEA. CDR3 in amino acids: CSVVSAGQILYGYTF. The DNA of the CDR3 is TGCAGCGTTGTGTCCGCAGGACAGATTTTATATGGCTACACCTTC.

On this clonotype: A single base separates this from a much larger clone, so it may be a read error. The chain uses TRBV27 and TRBJ2-4; 11 bases are shared with TRBD2. The CDR3 extends over 15 amino acids. Germline V lookup: CDR1 MNHEY, CDR2 SMNVEV (reference sequence). CDR3: CASRLAGGPGNIQHF. In DNA, the CDR3 is TGTGCCAGCAGGTTAGCGGGAGGGCCAGGAAACATTCAGCACTTC.

About this clonotype: A much larger clone is a single base away; this may be a read error. The chain has TRBV12-3 or TRBV12-4 and TRBJ1-2, with 11 bases lining up with TRBD1. CDR3 size: 14 residues. The DNA for the CDR3 is TGTGCCAGCAGCTGGACAGGGGGCTCATATGACTACACCTTC. It translates to CASSWTGGSYDYTF.

At least ten counts were recorded for this clonotype. The chain combines TRBV25-1 with TRBJ2-7; D is ambiguous. This CDR3 spans 13 amino acids. Germline CDR1 and CDR2: MGHDK and SYGVNS. V lost 4 bases, J lost 6 bases, and 13 bases lay in between. DNA of the CDR3: TGTGCCAGCAGTGGCAGGCCCCCTTTCGAGCAGTACTTC. Protein: CASSGRPPFEQYF.

This clonotype has more than one count but fewer than ten. A read error may be the cause here, since a much bigger clone is one base away. V usage is TRBV20-1 and J usage is TRBJ2-1; a possible D gene is TRBD2 (6 bases). This CDR3 has 11 amino acids. Germline V gene data show CDR1 as DFQATT and CDR2 as SNEGSKA (reference sequence). CDR3 sequence (DNA): TGCAGCGCGGGGAGTTACAATGAGCAGTCCTTC. The encoded protein is CSAGSYNEQSF.

This clonotype was seen a handful of times. The chain employs TRBV5-1 and TRBJ2-7; possible D gene TRBD1, 5 bases. V lost 0 bases, J lost 3 bases, and 13 bases lay in between. There are 15 residues in the CDR3. Germline CDR1 is SGHRS and CDR2 is YFSETQ. The CDR3 protein is CASSLEAGPFYEQYF. In nucleotides, the CDR3 is TGCGCCAGCAGCTTGGAGGCAGGGCCCTTCTACGAGCAGTACTTC. Looking up the rest from reference TRBV5-1 and TRBJ2-7 gives the full variable domain: KAGVTQTPRYLIKTRGQQVTLSCSPISGHRSVSWYQQTPGQGLQFLFEYFSETQRNKGNFPGRFSGRQFSNSRSEMNVSTLELGDSALYLCASSLEAGPFYEQYFGPGTRLTVT.

In DNA form, the CDR3 reads TGTGCCACCAGTGATTCGGCTAGCGTTGGCTACGAGCAGTACTTC. Residues: CATSDSASVGYEQYF. The chain joins TRBV24-1 to TRBJ2-7; a possible D gene is TRBD2 (6 bases). The CDR3 length is 15 residues. Germline V gene lookup returns CDR1 KGHDR and CDR2 SFDVKD. Deletions cut 2 bases from V and 3 bases from J, with 13 bases between.

J is TRBJ2-1 and V is TRBV29-1; no firm D call. The CDR3 totals 15 residues. In germline, CDR1 is SQVTM, CDR2 ANQGSEA. Trimming pared 0 bases from V and 5 bases from J, leaving 14 bases between. CDR3 protein: CSVEDSTGADNEQFF. The CDR3 coding sequence is TGCAGCGTTGAAGATTCGACGGGCGCCGACAATGAGCAGTTCTTC.

This clonotype has at least ten counts. The gene calls are TRBV5-1 and TRBJ2-2; D unclear. This CDR3 comprises 12 residues. Trimming removed 0 bases at V and 6 bases at J, with 3 bases between. Germline V gene data show CDR1 as SGHRS and CDR2 as YFSETQ. In DNA, the CDR3 is TGCGCCAGCAGCTTGGGTCCCGGGGAGCTGTTTTTT. As protein: CASSLGPGELFF.

The chain recombines TRBV5-5 with TRBJ1-2; tentative D call: TRBD1 (6 bases). The CDR3 runs to 14 residues. The germline CDR1 and CDR2 sequences are SGHKS and YYEKEE (reference sequence). V was clipped by 4 bases and J by 2 bases, with 12 bases between them. In DNA form, the CDR3 reads TGTGCCAGCAGCGAGGAGACAGGCAACTATGGCTACACCTTC. As protein: CASSEETGNYGYTF.

This sequence joins TRBV4-2 and TRBJ1-1, with D tentatively TRBD1 (6 bases). This CDR3 is built from 14 residues. Deletions cut 1 base from V and 10 bases from J, with 16 bases between. CDR1 and CDR2 (germline): LGHNA, YNFKEQ. CDR3 sequence reads: CASSQATGRRGAFF. CDR3 sequence (DNA): TGTGCCAGCAGCCAAGCCACAGGGCGGCGCGGAGCTTTCTTT.

This clonotype was recorded a few times. The rearrangement uses TRBV30 and TRBJ2-7; unclear D gene. The CDR3 extends over 12 amino acids. Trimming cost V 0 bases and J 4 bases, with 7 bases left between them. Germline CDR1 and CDR2: GTSNPN and SVGIG (reference sequence). CDR3 in DNA: TGTGCCTGGAGTGTTCCTCCTTACGAGCAGTACTTC. It is translated as CAWSVPPYEQYF.

The sample holds many counts of this clonotype. The CDR3, as DNA: TGCAGCGTAGGGGTTTATGAGCAGTTCTTC. Translating gives CSVGVYEQFF. The chain is built from TRBV29-1 and TRBJ2-1; D possibly corresponds to TRBD1 (5 bases). Germline V lookup: CDR1 SQVTM, CDR2 ANQGSEA. CDR3 length: 10 amino acids. The V and J ends lost 6 bases and 8 bases respectively, with 8 bases between them.

J is TRBJ2-7 and V is TRBV14, with 7 bases aligning to TRBD2. Unmatched junction bases numbered 6, after V lost 4 bases and J lost 3 bases. This CDR3 has 14 amino acids. Germline V gives CDR1 SGHDN, CDR2 FVKESK. CDR3: CASSRDYRVYEQYF. In DNA, the CDR3 is TGTGCCAGCAGCCGGGACTACCGGGTCTACGAGCAGTACTTC.

For this clonotype: This may be a read error, as it is one base from a much larger clone. This sequence joins TRBV10-2 and TRBJ2-5, with D tentatively TRBD2 (5 bases). Germline V gives CDR1 WSHSY, CDR2 SAAADI. The CDR3 covers 12 residues. The ends were cut back, 4 bases at V and 9 bases at J, with 12 bases in the middle. The CDR3, as DNA: TGCGCCAGCAGTGGGGCCCTGGAGGCCCAGTACTTC. Protein sequence: CASSGALEAQYF.

In its sample, this clonotype was seen a few times. The chain is built from TRBV6-1 and TRBJ1-1; the D is unclear. The CDR3 loop spans 13 amino acids. Germline V lookup: CDR1 MNHNS, CDR2 SASEGT. V gave up 6 bases and J gave up 11 bases, with 19 bases separating them. CDR3 amino acids: CASRLALQTAAFF. CDR3 DNA sequence: TGTGCCAGCAGACTGGCCTTGCAAACGGCGGCTTTCTTT.

CDR3: CSAEGRMNTEAFF. CDR3 nucleotides: TGCAGCGCCGAGGGTCGGATGAACACTGAAGCTTTCTTT. V usage is TRBV29-1 and J usage is TRBJ1-1, with unresolved D. CDR3 length: 13 amino acids. CDR1 is SQVTM, CDR2 ANQGSEA, per germline. With 7 bases removed from V and 0 bases from J, the gap between germline ends came to 12 bases. Full variable domain (outside the CDR3, taken from reference TRBV29-1 and TRBJ1-1): SAVISQKPSRDICQRGTSLTIQCQVDSQVTMMFWYRQQPGQSLTLIATANQGSEATYESGFVIDKFPISRPNLTFSTLTVSNMSPEDSSIYLCSAEGRMNTEAFFGQGTRLTVV.